This T cell receptor (beta chain) originates from a study of T cell repertoires in cytomegalovirus infection. The overall study: Public TCR beta signatures indicated both CMV infection and matching HLA type.

Remarks on this clonotype: Its antigen is currently unknown.

Whole-study findings and limits: HLA-C-restricted TCR beta clonotypes specific for CMV led the ex vivo response. Frequencies of public TCR beta families were cumulated, and this identified carriers of CMV plus the relevant HLA.

The germline V gene has CDR1 MNHEY and CDR2 SVGEGT. Trimming stripped 6 bases from V and 0 bases from J, with 12 bases between. The CDR3 is made up of 15 amino acids. Each CDR3 protein is one row after TCRdb ran MiXCR on the reads. The table shows about 500,000 distinct CDR3 sequences, with 30% to 40% occurring only once. The origin of this receptor is a human donor in good health (CMV status not recorded). Some clones in this sample may be carry-over from other donors' samples. The V and J genes are TRBV6-2 or TRBV6-3 and TRBJ2-4; no definite D call. The sample consisted of cultured PBMCs, taken from culture after CMV antigen stimulation. The CDR3 DNA sequence: TGTGCCAGCAGAGGCCCGCGGATAGCCAAAAACATTCAGTACTTC. Translating it yields CASRGPRIAKNIQYF.